This TCR beta chain was captured by sequencing in a study of blood T cells in healthy people across ages. Overall study findings and caveats: The fall in TCR beta diversity per million T cells was roughly linear with age.

PCR was performed a second time for about 6 to 12 cycles using a sample-barcoded 5' primer and a J-beta primer mix. The template-switch adaptor, which had 12 random nucleotides, put a tag on each cDNA molecule. TCRdb re-called the 5' RACE reads through MiXCR, storing one row per CDR3 protein. The sample lists a few hundred thousand distinct CDR3 sequences; more than 45% were seen once. The length of the CDR3 is 15 residues. Germline V lookup: CDR1 SGHAT, CDR2 FQNNGV. V lost 6 bases to trimming and J lost 1 base; unmatched junction nucleotides: 5. On this clonotype: Its antigen is unidentified.

Sequencing input: blood. The clonotype originates from a man aged 55 to 70 in good health. J is TRBJ2-4 and V is TRBV11-2, with 8 bases fitting TRBD2. As DNA, the CDR3 is TGTGCCAGCAGTCCGATAGCGGGGGCCAAAAACATTCAGTACTTC. Translating gives CASSPIAGAKNIQYF.